The 27 T cell receptor beta chains reported below all come from one sample, sequenced in a study of T cell changes during pregnancy in multiple sclerosis. TCRdb's copy holds only in-frame clones and misses some; the assay was immunoSEQ multiplex PCR. This table holds 33,000 or so clones, 80% to 95% found once. Sample: CD4+ T cells from peripheral blood mononuclear cells, taken in the third trimester of pregnancy. Receptors originate from a female donor in good health, enrolled as a control in a pregnancy study.

The gene calls are TRBV5-6 and TRBJ1-5; D is uncertain. V lost 4 bases and J 0 bases, leaving 11 bases between the germline ends. The germline gives CDR1 SGHDT, CDR2 YYEEEE. The CDR3 extends over 15 amino acids. The CDR3 DNA reads as TGTGCCAGCAGCAGGAGACGGTATAGCAATCAGCCCCAGCATTTT. Its protein is CASSRRRYSNQPQHF.

This clone was found once. The gene calls are TRBV2 and TRBJ1-4, with TRBD1 matching 9 bases. The trim removed 5 bases at V and 8 bases at J, leaving 24 bases unmatched. Germline V CDR1 and CDR2: SNHLY, FYNNEI. This CDR3 comprises 20 residues. The chain's CDR3 is CASSPRGPGTGFGGDEKLFF. DNA for the CDR3: TGTGCCAGCAGTCCGAGAGGTCCCGGGACAGGGTTCGGAGGCGACGAAAAACTGTTTTTT.

This sequence joins TRBV5-5 and TRBJ2-4; D possibly corresponds to TRBD2 (6 bases). The germline CDR1 and CDR2 sequences are SGHKS and YYEKEE (reference sequence). CDR3 length: 14 residues. V was pared by 0 bases and J by 5 bases, with 9 bases between. CDR3 in DNA: TGTGCCAGCAGCTTGGTAACGGGAGAAAACATTCAGTACTTC. Amino acids: CASSLVTGENIQYF.

This chain connects TRBV6-1 to TRBJ1-1; 8 bases fit TRBD1. The CDR3 runs to 16 residues. V dropped 0 bases and J dropped 3; count of bases not matched to a gene: 6. The germline V gene has CDR1 MNHNS and CDR2 SASEGT. CDR3: CASSEARDRPYTEAFF. CDR3 bases: TGTGCCAGCAGTGAAGCCAGGGACAGGCCGTACACTGAAGCTTTCTTT.

The V call is TRBV7-2, the J call TRBJ2-7, with 12 bases aligning to TRBD1. This CDR3 is built from 15 residues. Germline CDR1 is SGHTA and CDR2 is FQGNSA. V shed 5 bases, J shed 1 base, and the junction held 3 bases outside the gene matches. The DNA of the CDR3 is TGTGCCAGCAGCGGGGGACAGGGGGCTTCCTACGAGCAGTACTTC. Translating it yields CASSGGQGASYEQYF.

The CDR3 region is CASSVQVYGVFSTTPSGNTIYF. Here the CDR3 DNA reads TGTGCCAGTAGTGTCCAGGTGTACGGGGTCTTCTCCACAACACCATCTGGAAACACCATATATTTT. The chain links TRBV19 to TRBJ1-3; D gene unclear. Germline loops: CDR1 LNHDA, CDR2 SQIVND (reference sequence). V lost 5 bases, J lost 1 base, and 33 bases lay in between. The length of the CDR3 is 22 residues.

The chain employs TRBV28 and TRBJ1-4; no definite D call. Germline-derived CDR1 and CDR2 are MDHEN and SYDVKM. The V end lost 6 bases, the J end lost 8 bases, and 13 bases lay between the germline ends. The CDR3 is 13 residues long. For the CDR3, the DNA is TGTGCCAGCAGGAGGAGGGAACGCGAAAAACTGTTTTTT. It yields the protein CASRRREREKLFF.

The V gene is TRBV2, the J gene TRBJ2-3; D is ambiguous. CDR1 is SNHLY, CDR2 FYNNEI, per germline. Deletions cut 6 bases from V and 0 bases from J, with 10 bases between. CDR3 size: 14 residues. The CDR3 sequence is CASRRMISTDTQYF. The CDR3 nucleotides read TGTGCCAGCAGGAGGATGATTAGCACAGATACGCAGTATTTT.

J is TRBJ1-1 and V is TRBV7-9; D gene uncertain. The ends were cut back, 1 base at V and 8 bases at J, with 17 bases in the middle. The germline V gene has CDR1 SEHNR and CDR2 FQNEAQ (reference sequence). This CDR3 comprises 15 residues. The DNA of the CDR3 is TGTGCCAGCAGCTTAGATCCCCGTTCGGGGTTCGAAGCTTTCTTT. Residues: CASSLDPRSGFEAFF. Using reference TRBV7-9 and TRBJ1-1 for the parts outside the CDR3, the full variable domain is DTGVSQNPRHKITKRGQNVTFRCDPISEHNRLYWYRQTLGQGPEFLTYFQNEAQLEKSRLLSDRFSAERPKGSFSTLEIQRTEQGDSAMYLCASSLDPRSGFEAFFGQGTRLTVV.

The chain employs TRBV5-1 and TRBJ2-5; 14 nucleotides agree with TRBD2. V lost 5 bases, J lost 5 bases, and 8 bases stayed unmatched. Germline V CDR1 and CDR2: SGHRS, YFSETQ. The CDR3 spans 16 residues. CDR3 sequence reads: CASRVSGTSGGETQYF. The DNA for the CDR3 is TGCGCCAGCAGAGTGTCTGGGACTAGCGGGGGTGAGACCCAGTACTTC.

This clone was counted between two and nine times. Other nucleotide sequences in the sample specify the same CDR3. The rearrangement links TRBV7-2 to TRBJ1-5; D is possibly TRBD1 (5 bases). The CDR3 consists of 13 residues. The germline V gene encodes CDR1 SGHTA and CDR2 FQGNSA. With 2 bases removed from V and 4 bases from J, the gap between germline ends came to 6 bases. The CDR3 spells CASSLRGNQPQHF. The DNA for the CDR3 is TGTGCCAGCAGCTTAAGGGGAAATCAGCCCCAGCATTTT.

This rearrangement joins TRBV23-1 to TRBJ1-5; D is unresolved. TRBV23-1 carries the ORF label, with uncertain function. The CDR3 runs 17 residues. Between the trimmed V and J ends, which lost 0 bases and 7 bases, there was a span of 19 bases. CDR3 loop: CASSQSNWLTGGQPQHF. The CDR3 nucleotides are TGCGCCAGCAGTCAATCGAATTGGCTTACTGGAGGGCAGCCCCAGCATTTT.

The rearrangement joins TRBV10-3 to TRBJ2-1; 9 bases fit TRBD1. Looked up from germline, CDR1 is ENHRY and CDR2 is SYGVKD. The CDR3 extends over 15 amino acids. V lost 5 bases and J lost 4; bases outside the gene matches: 6. CDR3 residues: CAISFPGQGYNEQFF. CDR3 coding DNA: TGTGCCATCAGTTTTCCGGGACAGGGATACAATGAGCAGTTCTTC.

The CDR3 here is CASSFGGQQETQYF. CDR3 sequence (DNA): TGTGCCAGCAGTTTCGGGGGACAGCAAGAGACCCAGTACTTC. The genes are TRBV28 and TRBJ2-5; TRBD1 is a possible D gene (7 bases). Per the germline V gene, CDR1 is MDHEN and CDR2 is SYDVKM. This CDR3 is 14 amino acids long. V dropped 3 bases and J dropped 2 bases, with 10 bases sitting between them. Drawing the rest from reference TRBV28 and TRBJ2-5, the complete variable domain is DVKVTQSSRYLVKRTGEKVFLECVQDMDHENMFWYRQDPGLGLRLIYFSYDVKMKEKGDIPEGYSVSREKKERFSLILESASTNQTSMYLCASSFGGQQETQYFGPGTRLLVL.

The chain recombines TRBV30 with TRBJ1-6; D call uncertain. Germline V gene sequence: CDR1 GTSNPN, CDR2 SVGIG (reference sequence). This CDR3 is built from 11 residues. V was trimmed by 1 base and J by 9 bases, leaving 4 bases between them. CDR3 amino acids: CAWSEASPLHF. Written as DNA, the CDR3 is TGTGCCTGGAGTGAAGCTTCACCCCTCCACTTT.

This chain links TRBV4-1 with TRBJ1-4, with TRBD1 matching over 8 bases. The CDR3 length is 14 residues. CDR1 is MGHRA and CDR2 is YSYEKL in the germline V gene. The junction had 5 bases not matched to a gene; V was cut back by 4 bases and J by 7 bases. The CDR3 region has the DNA TGCGCCAGCAGCCCGGTCAGGGGGCTTGAAAAACTGTTTTTT. Protein: CASSPVRGLEKLFF.

This chain uses TRBV18 with TRBJ1-4; TRBD1 matches at 9 bases. Germline CDR1 is KGHSH and CDR2 is LQKENI. The V segment lost 5 bases and the J segment 7 bases; nucleotides outside the gene matches: 5. The CDR3 loop spans 14 amino acids. CDR3 nucleotides: TGTGCCAGCTCATCCGGGACAGGGCGTGAAAAACTGTTTTTT. Translated, it gives CASSSGTGREKLFF.

The rearrangement joins TRBV18 to TRBJ1-3; 7 nucleotides agree with TRBD1. The ends lost 3 bases at V and 0 bases at J; junction bases unmatched: 2. CDR3 size: 15 residues. Germline V gives CDR1 KGHSH, CDR2 LQKENI. CDR3 in DNA: TGTGCCAGCTCACCGACAGGGACCTCTGGAAACACCATATATTTT. Protein product: CASSPTGTSGNTIYF.

The gene calls are TRBV29-1 and TRBJ2-5; D is unresolved. This CDR3 has 11 amino acids. Trimming removed 5 bases at V and 5 bases at J, with 9 bases between. Germline-derived CDR1 and CDR2 are SQVTM and ANQGSEA. The CDR3, as DNA: TGCAGCGTTTCCTCTAGTGAGACCCAGTACTTC. Protein sequence: CSVSSSETQYF.

The chain uses TRBV11-1 and TRBJ2-7; D gene unclear. V dropped 1 base and J dropped 0 bases, with 10 bases sitting between them. The germline CDR1 and CDR2 sequences are SGHAT and FQDESV (reference sequence). The CDR3 is 15 residues long. CDR3 bases: TGTGCCAGCAGCTTAGGGGCCCAAAGCTCCTACGAGCAGTACTTC. Amino acid sequence: CASSLGAQSSYEQYF.

The chain carries TRBV28 and TRBJ2-6; 8 bases align to TRBD1. The V gene's germline CDR1 is MDHEN and CDR2 SYDVKM. The V segment lost 4 bases and the J segment 0 bases; nucleotides outside the gene matches: 11. CDR3 length: 19 amino acids. The DNA of the CDR3 is TGTGCCAGCAGTTCGGCCGACACAGGGGGAAGCTCTGGGGCCAACGTCCTGACTTTC. Protein product: CASSSADTGGSSGANVLTF.

The rearrangement links TRBV6-1 to TRBJ1-1; maybe TRBD1 (6 bases). The length of the CDR3 is 15 residues. The ends were cut back, 8 bases at V and 0 bases at J, with 16 bases in the middle. Germline V CDR1 and CDR2: MNHNS, SASEGT. The CDR3 sequence: CASSRNRVLNTEAFF. The DNA for the CDR3 is TGTGCCAGCTCTAGAAACAGGGTATTGAACACTGAAGCTTTCTTT.

This chain uses TRBV14 with TRBJ2-5, with D possibly TRBD2 on 6 matching bases. Germline V gives CDR1 SGHDN, CDR2 FVKESK. Trimming took 0 bases from V and 6 from J, leaving 11 bases between them. The CDR3 loop spans 14 amino acids. CDR3 DNA sequence: TGTGCCAGCAGCCAAGAAACTAGCAGACAGACCCAGTACTTC. It specifies CASSQETSRQTQYF.

The table lists this clone with a count of one. CDR3 sequence: CASSPGTGRTEAFF. In nucleotides, the CDR3 is TGTGCCAGCAGCCCGGGGACAGGGAGAACTGAAGCTTTCTTT. The gene calls are TRBV7-2 and TRBJ1-1; 9 nucleotides match TRBD1. The trim removed 5 bases at V and 5 bases at J, leaving 6 bases unmatched. CDR3 length equals 14 residues. Germline V lookup: CDR1 SGHTA, CDR2 FQGNSA.

V usage is TRBV5-4 and J usage is TRBJ2-7; 8 bases line up with TRBD2. V gave up 0 bases and J gave up 2 bases; unmatched junction bases: 4. The CDR3 consists of 15 residues. The germline V gene encodes CDR1 SGHNT and CDR2 YYREEE (reference sequence). CDR3 nucleotide sequence: TGTGCCAGCAGCTTGGTGGCGGGGGGCACCTACGAGCAGTACTTC. It encodes CASSLVAGGTYEQYF.

The V and J genes are TRBV5-8 and TRBJ1-2, with D possibly TRBD1 on 6 matching bases. V shed 4 bases and J shed 7 bases, with 20 bases lying between them. Germline CDR1 is SGHTS and CDR2 is YDEGEE. The CDR3 is 15 residues long. The CDR3 nucleotides are TGTGCCAGCAGCGCCCGGACAGCCACGCCGGCTGGCTACACCTTC. This encodes CASSARTATPAGYTF.

This clone showed up just a few times. The chain joins TRBV30 to TRBJ1-1, with TRBD1 matching over 8 bases. CDR1 is GTSNPN, CDR2 SVGIG, per germline (reference sequence). Trimming at V came to 1 base and at J to 1 base, leaving 5 bases not matched to a gene. This CDR3 spans 15 amino acids. The CDR3 sequence is CAWSATGTGNTEAFF. The CDR3 DNA sequence: TGTGCCTGGAGTGCGACCGGGACAGGGAACACTGAAGCTTTCTTT.